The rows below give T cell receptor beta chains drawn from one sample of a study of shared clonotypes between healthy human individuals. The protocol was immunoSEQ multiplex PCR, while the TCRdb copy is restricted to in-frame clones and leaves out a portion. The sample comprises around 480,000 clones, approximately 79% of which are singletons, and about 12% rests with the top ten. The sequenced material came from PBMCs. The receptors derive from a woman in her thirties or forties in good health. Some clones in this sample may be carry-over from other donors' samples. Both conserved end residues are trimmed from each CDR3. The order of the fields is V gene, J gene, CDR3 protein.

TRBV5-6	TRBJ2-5	ASSKLAGGETQY
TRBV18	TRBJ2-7	ASSPGLAGNYEQY
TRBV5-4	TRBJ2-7	ASSGVLASDYEQY
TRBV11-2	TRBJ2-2	ASSLTTWVGTGELF
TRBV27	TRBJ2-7	ASSLIYGDPGEQY
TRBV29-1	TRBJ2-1	SVESLRTSRNEQF
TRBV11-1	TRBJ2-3	ASSLGLDADTQY
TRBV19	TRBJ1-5	ASSRLQGRGANQPQH
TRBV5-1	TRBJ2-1	ASSLDLVNEQF
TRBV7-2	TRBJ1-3	ASSFTTGAGNTIY
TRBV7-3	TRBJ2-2	ASSLGPGELF
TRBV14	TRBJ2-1	ASSQWLAGGSYNEQF
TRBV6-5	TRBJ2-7	ASSYVGSYEQY
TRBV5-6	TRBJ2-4	ASSPGAGARNIQY
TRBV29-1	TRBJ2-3	SSSESGGGTDTQY
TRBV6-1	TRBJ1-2	ASSEGLANYGYT
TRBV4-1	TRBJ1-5	ASSQGISGTAQH
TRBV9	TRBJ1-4	ASSVGLNEKLF
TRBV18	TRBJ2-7	ASSPEVQSSYEQY
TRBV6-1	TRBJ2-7	ASSEARGYYEQY
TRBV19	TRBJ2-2	ASKGLAGVNTGELF
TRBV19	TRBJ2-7	ASRTGGDSYEQY
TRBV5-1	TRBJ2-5	ASSLQGLQETQY
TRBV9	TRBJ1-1	ASSVAAQNTEAF
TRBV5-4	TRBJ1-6	ASSLAGFSNSPLH
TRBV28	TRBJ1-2	ASIRGLTNHGYT
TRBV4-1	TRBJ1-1	ASSRGADLDTEAF
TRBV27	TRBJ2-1	ASSSGLAEQF
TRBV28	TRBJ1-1	ASNGGGDPTRTEAF
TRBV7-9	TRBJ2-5	ASSSPPISETQY
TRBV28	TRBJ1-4	ASSFSGVGEKLF
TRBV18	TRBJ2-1	ASSRNANNEQF
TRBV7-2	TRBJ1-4	ASSLDQGQGRKLF
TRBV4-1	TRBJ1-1	ASSQAVRRGNTEAF
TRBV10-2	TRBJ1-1	ASRAMDQRAF
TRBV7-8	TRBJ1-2	ASSLVGTASYGYT
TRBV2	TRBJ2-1	ASRGGQGMGEQF
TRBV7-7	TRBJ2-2	ASSPSRAGELF
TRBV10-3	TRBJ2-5	AAKPSGRSETQY
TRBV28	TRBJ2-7	ASNLREGRGSYEQY
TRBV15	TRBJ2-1	ATSREWSSSYNEQF
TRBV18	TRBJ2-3	ASSLPSGRGTDTQY
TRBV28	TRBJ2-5	ASSPHGEGAETQY
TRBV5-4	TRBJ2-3	ASSLGTSGGTDTQY
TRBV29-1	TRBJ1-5	SVGPGANQPQH
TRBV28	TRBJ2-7	ASSLRYEQY
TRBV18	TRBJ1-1	ASSPDRGRGEAF
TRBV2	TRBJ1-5	ASSEDRENQPQH